Shown below are 30 T cell receptor beta chains from a single sample sequenced in a study of PD-L1 blockade in urothelial cancer. Some clones are missing from TCRdb's copy, which holds only in-frame ones; the method was immunoSEQ multiplex PCR. In the table there are roughly 50,000 clones, 65% to 90% of which are singletons. Time point noted: pretreatment peripheral blood. This specimen was PBMCs, taken around atezolizumab (anti-PD-L1) treatment. The receptors come from a man between 65 and 85 years old with urothelial cancer.

V and J are TRBV5-5 and TRBJ1-2; TRBD1 matches at 8 bases. The ends lost 1 base at V and 4 bases at J; junction bases unmatched: 9. The CDR3 has 16 amino acids. CDR1 and CDR2 from the germline V gene are SGHKS and YYEKEE (reference sequence). CDR3: CASSLSVQGAVYGYTF. In DNA, the CDR3 is TGTGCCAGCAGCTTGTCGGTTCAGGGGGCAGTCTATGGCTACACCTTC.

This chain uses TRBV18 with TRBJ2-7, with TRBD2 identical over 9 bases. The CDR3 loop spans 15 amino acids. CDR1 is KGHSH and CDR2 is LQKENI in the germline V gene. V gave up 3 bases and J gave up 6 bases; unmatched junction bases: 9. In DNA, the CDR3 is TGTGCCAGCTCACCCTCAGGGCATAGCGGGAGCGAGCAGTACTTC. This codes for CASSPSGHSGSEQYF. Supplemented by reference TRBV18 and TRBJ2-7, the full variable domain reads NAGVMQNPRHLVRRRGQEARLRCSPMKGHSHVYWYRQLPEEGLKFMVYLQKENIIDESGMPKERFSAEFPKEGPSILRIQQVVRGDSAAYFCASSPSGHSGSEQYFGPGTRLTVT.

The chain employs TRBV7-9 and TRBJ2-7; 9 bases fit TRBD1. With 5 bases clipped from V and 6 bases from J, the junction kept 11 bases outside the gene matches. Germline V lookup: CDR1 SEHNR, CDR2 FQNEAQ (reference sequence). The CDR3 totals 15 residues. The CDR3 protein is CASSLLGTGLLEQYF. CDR3 in DNA: TGTGCCAGCAGCCTCCTTGGGACAGGGCTTCTCGAGCAGTACTTC. The full variable domain, its missing parts supplied by reference TRBV7-9 and TRBJ2-7, is DTGVSQNPRHKITKRGQNVTFRCDPISEHNRLYWYRQTLGQGPEFLTYFQNEAQLEKSRLLSDRFSAERPKGSFSTLEIQRTEQGDSAMYLCASSLLGTGLLEQYFGPGTRLTVT.

The chain carries TRBV21-1 and TRBJ2-1; TRBD2, as called in the table, went unchecked against the DNA. TRBV21-1 is assigned pseudogene status. This CDR3 has 17 residues. CDR3 DNA sequence: TGTGCCAGCAGCCCCGAAGCGATGGCTAGCGGGGGGCCTGAGCAGTTCTTC. Translation: CASSPEAMASGGPEQFF.

V is TRBV19 and J is TRBJ2-2, with 9 positions matching TRBD2. The CDR3 totals 15 residues. Germline V gene lookup returns CDR1 LNHDA and CDR2 SQIVND (reference sequence). J lost 5 bases, V lost 6 bases, and 7 bases had no gene match. This chain's CDR3 is CASRRSGSRTGELFF. CDR3 bases: TGTGCCAGTAGACGTAGCGGGAGCCGAACCGGGGAGCTGTTTTTT.

This clone has a single count. A read error may account for a junction end that differs from germline. V and J are TRBV7-7 and TRBJ2-1; 10 bases are shared with TRBD1. The CDR3 spans 14 residues. Germline lookup yields CDR1 SSHAT and CDR2 FNYEAQ (reference sequence). The CDR3 sequence is CASSLGQGFGEQFF. CDR3 DNA: TGTGCTAGCAGCCTGGGACAGGGGTTTGGTGAGCAGTTCTTC.

The chain combines TRBV6-1 with TRBJ1-2; no reliable D call. The CDR3 runs 14 residues. Germline V gene lookup returns CDR1 MNHNS and CDR2 SASEGT. The germline V and J ends were trimmed by 1 base and 8 bases, with 14 bases remaining between them. The CDR3 loop reads CASSEGVGRGGYTF. The CDR3 bases are TGTGCCAGCAGTGAAGGCGTTGGCCGGGGAGGCTACACCTTC.

The V gene is TRBV5-1, the J gene TRBJ2-7, with a possible D match to TRBD1 (6 bases). The CDR3 is made up of 14 amino acids. Trimming removed 3 bases from V and 1 base from J, with 11 bases in between. Per the germline V gene, CDR1 is SGHRS and CDR2 is YFSETQ. CDR3 DNA sequence: TGCGCCAGCAGCTCCTCTACAGGGTCCTACGAGCAGTACTTC. Protein sequence: CASSSSTGSYEQYF.

The genes are TRBV19 and TRBJ2-4, with 8 bases matching TRBD1. V was clipped by 7 bases and J by 7 bases; unmatched bases: 9. Germline lookup yields CDR1 LNHDA and CDR2 SQIVND (reference sequence). CDR3 length equals 14 residues. The CDR3 protein is CASNPGGSLNIQYF. CDR3 bases: TGTGCCAGTAACCCAGGGGGCTCGCTGAACATTCAGTACTTC.

The chain carries TRBV19 and TRBJ1-5; D gene unclear. The CDR3 has 14 residues. Germline V gives CDR1 LNHDA, CDR2 SQIVND (reference sequence). Trimming shortened V by 3 bases and J by 10 bases, and 16 bases separated the two germline ends. This CDR3 reads CASSILTLGEPQHF. CDR3 in DNA: TGTGCCAGTAGTATCTTGACATTAGGTGAACCCCAGCATTTT.

This chain connects TRBV28 to TRBJ1-1; no firm D call. Germline V lookup: CDR1 MDHEN, CDR2 SYDVKM. Trimming cost V 7 bases and J 1 base, with 10 bases left between them. The CDR3 has 13 amino acids. The CDR3, as DNA: TGTGCCAGCACCCCGGAGCGGAACACTGAAGCTTTCTTT. This encodes CASTPERNTEAFF.

The chain employs TRBV5-6 and TRBJ2-1, with 11 positions matching TRBD2. Germline CDR1 and CDR2: SGHDT and YYEEEE. This CDR3 is built from 15 residues. With V trimmed by 3 bases and J by 5 bases, 4 bases remained unmatched. For the CDR3, the DNA is TGTGCCAGCAGCTACGGGACTAGCGGTGACAATGAGCAGTTCTTC. Protein product: CASSYGTSGDNEQFF. Full variable domain (rest looked up from reference TRBV5-6 and TRBJ2-1): DAGVTQSPTHLIKTRGQQVTLRCSPKSGHDTVSWYQQALGQGPQFIFQYYEEEERQRGNFPDRFSGHQFPNYSSELNVNALLLGDSALYLCASSYGTSGDNEQFFGPGTRLTVL.

The J gene is TRBJ2-7, the V gene TRBV6-6; 7 bases are shared with TRBD1. CDR1 and CDR2 (germline): MNHNY, SVGAGI (reference sequence). The CDR3 is 14 amino acids. J gave up 0 bases and V 4 bases, and 3 bases lay outside the gene matches. The CDR3 DNA reads TGTGCCAGCAGTTCCGGACAGGTCTCCTACGAGCAGTACTTC. Its protein product is CASSSGQVSYEQYF.

In its sample, this clone was seen once. V and J are TRBV5-4 and TRBJ2-2; a weak D match, TRBD1 (5 bases). This CDR3 is built from 17 residues. The V gene's germline CDR1 is SGHNT and CDR2 YYREEE (reference sequence). V lost 0 bases and J lost 0, with 12 bases in between. The DNA of the CDR3 is TGTGCCAGCAGCTTGGCCAAGGGGTTGACGAACACCGGGGAGCTGTTTTTT. It translates to CASSLAKGLTNTGELFF. The full variable domain, with the rest looked up from reference TRBV5-4 and TRBJ2-2, is ETGVTQSPTHLIKTRGQQVTLRCSSQSGHNTVSWYQQALGQGPQFIFQYYREEENGRGNFPPRFSGLQFPNYSSELNVNALELDDSALYLCASSLAKGLTNTGELFFGEGSRLTVL.

The genes are TRBV5-1 and TRBJ2-1, with D hard to call. The V gene lost 0 bases and the J gene lost 0 bases, with 7 bases spanning the gap. This CDR3 has 15 amino acids. The germline V gene encodes CDR1 SGHRS and CDR2 YFSETQ. CDR3 sequence reads: CASSLVAVSYNEQFF. In nucleotides, the CDR3 is TGCGCCAGCAGCTTGGTGGCGGTCTCCTACAATGAGCAGTTCTTC.

V gene TRBV5-4 combines with J gene TRBJ2-3; 7 positions match TRBD2. CDR3 size: 15 residues. CDR1 and CDR2 (germline): SGHNT, YYREEE (reference sequence). J was trimmed by 5 bases and V by 4 bases; bases with no gene match: 10. CDR3 amino acids: CASSPSGGSQDTQYF. The DNA of the CDR3 is TGTGCCAGCAGCCCTTCGGGCGGGAGCCAAGATACGCAGTATTTT.

Here the CDR3 DNA reads TGCAGCGCCCAGGAGGGCAGCCCCTACGAGCAGTACTTC. This gives the protein CSAQEGSPYEQYF. The chain has TRBV29-1 and TRBJ2-7, with D possibly matching TRBD2 (6 bases). The CDR3 contains 13 residues. Germline loops: CDR1 SQVTM, CDR2 ANQGSEA. V gave up 7 bases and J gave up 2 bases, with 15 bases separating them.

A note on this clone: The CDR3 does not end in the conserved phenylalanine or tryptophan, so this is likely a read error. The chain combines TRBV6-6 with TRBJ2-7; perhaps TRBD2 as D (6 bases). The CDR3 has 15 amino acids. V shed 4 bases and J shed 6 bases, with 19 bases lying between them. CDR1 is MNHNY and CDR2 is SVGAGI in the germline V gene (reference sequence). The CDR3 sequence: CASSSRLVSRSEQYL. CDR3 in DNA: TGTGCCAGCAGTTCCCGACTAGTAAGTCGCAGCGAGCAGTACCTC.

The chain has TRBV29-1 and TRBJ2-7; D possibly corresponds to TRBD1 (5 bases). This CDR3 is 13 amino acids long. The V and J ends lost 3 bases and 0 bases respectively, with 9 bases between them. Germline-derived CDR1 and CDR2 are SQVTM and ANQGSEA. The CDR3 loop is CSVDVDNSYEQYF. The CDR3 region has the DNA TGCAGCGTTGACGTGGACAACTCCTACGAGCAGTACTTC.

This clone came up once. The chain uses TRBV2 and TRBJ2-1, with 8 bases identical to TRBD2. The CDR3 totals 15 residues. Germline V CDR1 and CDR2: SNHLY, FYNNEI. Trimming removed 5 bases from V and 9 bases from J; junction bases left unmatched: 12. The CDR3 sequence: CASSRGTSNFGEQFF. In DNA form, the CDR3 reads TGTGCCAGCAGTCGCGGGACTAGTAATTTCGGTGAGCAGTTCTTC. The full variable domain, with the rest looked up from reference TRBV2 and TRBJ2-1, is EPEVTQTPSHQVTQMGQEVILRCVPISNHLYFYWYRQILGQKVEFLVSFYNNEISEKSEIFDDQFSVERPDGSNFTLKIRSTKLEDSAMYFCASSRGTSNFGEQFFGPGTRLTVL.

J is TRBJ1-5 and V is TRBV30; D remains unclear. The CDR3 runs to 13 residues. Per the germline V gene, CDR1 is GTSNPN and CDR2 is SVGIG (reference sequence). V lost 5 bases to trimming and J lost 2 bases, with 10 bases between them. The CDR3 loop reads CAWSWRGNQPQHF. The CDR3 DNA sequence: TGTGCCTGGTCTTGGCGGGGCAATCAGCCCCAGCATTTT.

The chain combines TRBV28 with TRBJ2-1; TRBD2 matches 11 bases. V lost 7 bases, J lost 6 bases, and 5 bases stayed unmatched. The CDR3 extends over 14 amino acids. Germline CDR1 reads MDHEN; CDR2 reads SYDVKM. Here the CDR3 reads CASKLAGEVNEQFF. CDR3 DNA: TGTGCCAGCAAACTAGCGGGAGAGGTCAATGAGCAGTTCTTC.

This rearrangement joins TRBV6-5 to TRBJ2-7; TRBD1 agrees at 8 bases. The germline CDR1 and CDR2 sequences are MNHEY and SVGAGI. This CDR3 comprises 14 residues. V was pared by 5 bases and J by 4 bases, with 7 bases of the junction left unmatched. CDR3 loop: CASSPRDRLYEQYF. In nucleotides, the CDR3 is TGTGCCAGCAGTCCTCGGGACAGGCTGTACGAGCAGTACTTC.

V and J are TRBV4-1 and TRBJ2-1, with D possibly matching TRBD2 (6 bases). From germline, CDR1 is MGHRA and CDR2 YSYEKL. Trimming left V 1 base short and J 6 bases short, with 7 bases between. The CDR3 extends over 13 amino acids. The CDR3, as DNA: TGCGCCAGCAGCCAAGGGGACTTCAATGAGCAGTTCTTC. It is translated as CASSQGDFNEQFF.

The chain recombines TRBV28 with TRBJ1-2; TRBD1 is a possible D gene (5 bases). V gave up 3 bases and J gave up 6 bases, with 11 bases separating them. CDR3 size: 13 residues. Germline CDR1 and CDR2: MDHEN and SYDVKM. The CDR3 bases are TGTGCCAGCAGTTTCAAGGGGCAGAATGGCTACACCTTC. Its translation is CASSFKGQNGYTF.

V gene TRBV15 combines with J gene TRBJ1-2; D may be TRBD1 (6 bases). Germline V gives CDR1 LNHNV, CDR2 YYDKDF (reference sequence). The CDR3 has 14 residues. V gave up 2 bases and J gave up 2 bases, with 9 bases separating them. The CDR3 reads CATSRKGTNYGYTF. The DNA of the CDR3 is TGTGCCACCAGCAGAAAAGGGACAAACTATGGCTACACCTTC.

V gene TRBV6-5 combines with J gene TRBJ2-2; TRBD1 aligns across 9 bases. Losses at the gene ends were 6 bases for V and 4 bases for J; bases not matched to a gene: 6. From germline, CDR1 is MNHEY and CDR2 SVGAGI. The CDR3 has 15 amino acids. The CDR3, as DNA: TGTGCCAGCAGAATGACAGGGGGTCGCACCGGGGAGCTGTTTTTT. Translating it yields CASRMTGGRTGELFF.

The chain joins TRBV4-1 to TRBJ1-1; D remains ambiguous. The germline V gene encodes CDR1 MGHRA and CDR2 YSYEKL. The length of the CDR3 is 13 residues. V shed 0 bases and J shed 5 bases, with 7 bases lying between them. The CDR3 DNA follows: TGCGCCAGCAGCCAAGACTCGGGGACTGAAGCTTTCTTT. It is translated as CASSQDSGTEAFF.

V gene TRBV2 combines with J gene TRBJ1-2, with a weak D call TRBD1 (6 bases). The CDR3 contains 13 residues. Trimming cost V 6 bases and J 3 bases, with 11 bases left between them. CDR1 SNHLY and CDR2 FYNNEI come from the germline V gene. In DNA, the CDR3 is TGTGCCAGCAGGGCAGGGGAGTACTATGGCTACACCTTC. Its protein product is CASRAGEYYGYTF.

This clone came up once. V and J are TRBV18 and TRBJ2-1, with 7 bases aligning to TRBD1. The CDR3 has 16 amino acids. The J segment lost 1 base and the V segment lost 5 bases, leaving 8 bases of the junction unmatched. CDR1 is KGHSH and CDR2 is LQKENI in the germline V gene. The CDR3 nucleotides read TGTGCCAGCTCATTTACAGGGGTCCGATCCTACAATGAGCAGTTCTTC. Translating gives CASSFTGVRSYNEQFF.